Presented here are 19 T cell receptor beta chains from one specimen sequenced in a study of cytomegalovirus exposure and HLA in healthy donors. PCR amplification relied on 60 Vbeta primers (plus 13 Jbeta primers). Only in-frame clones appear in the TCRdb table, and some are missing; sequencing was by immunoSEQ multiplex PCR. Of about 140,000 clones listed, roughly 79% are singletons. Sequences were obtained from PBMCs. The source of these receptors is a young man in good health and CMV-seropositive.

This rearrangement joins TRBV30 to TRBJ2-5; TRBD2 matches 7 bases. There are 13 residues in the CDR3. The V gene end was trimmed by 1 base and the J gene end by 4 bases; junction bases not matched to a gene: 3. Germline V CDR1 and CDR2: GTSNPN, SVGIG (reference sequence). This chain's CDR3 is CAWSESGGETQYF. The DNA of the CDR3 is TGTGCCTGGAGTGAGTCGGGAGGAGAGACCCAGTACTTC.

The chain couples TRBV18 to TRBJ1-6; 7 nucleotides line up with TRBD1. CDR1 is KGHSH, CDR2 LQKENI, per germline. The CDR3 runs 13 residues. V lost 5 bases to trimming and J lost 7 bases; unmatched junction nucleotides: 2. CDR3 coding DNA: TGTGCCAGCTCAGGGACAGCAAATTCACCCCTCCACTTT. Its protein is CASSGTANSPLHF.

V and J are TRBV7-2 and TRBJ1-5; D perhaps matches TRBD1 (6 bases). Germline values: CDR1 SGHTA, CDR2 FQGNSA. V was cut by 1 base and J by 5 bases, with 12 bases left in between. The CDR3 runs to 15 residues. The CDR3 region is CASSLGDIWDQPQHF. CDR3 DNA: TGTGCCAGCAGCTTAGGGGACATCTGGGATCAGCCCCAGCATTTT. The full variable domain, rest sourced from reference TRBV7-2 and TRBJ1-5, is GAGVSQSPSNKVTEKGKDVELRCDPISGHTALYWYRQSLGQGLEFLIYFQGNSAPDKSGLPSDRFSAERTGGSVSTLTIQRTQQEDSAVYLCASSLGDIWDQPQHFGDGTRLSIL.

The chain couples TRBV27 to TRBJ2-1, with TRBD2 matching 11 bases. Losses at the gene ends were 4 bases for V and 4 bases for J; bases not matched to a gene: 15. CDR3 length equals 19 residues. CDR1 is MNHEY, CDR2 SMNVEV, per germline (reference sequence). CDR3: CASSSPSGKGLAGYNEQFF. The CDR3 DNA follows: TGTGCCAGCAGTTCACCCTCAGGGAAAGGACTAGCGGGTTACAATGAGCAGTTCTTC.

The V and J genes are TRBV6-5 and TRBJ1-4; TRBD1 might be the D (5 bases). Germline CDR1 and CDR2: MNHEY and SVGAGI. This CDR3 is built from 13 residues. V was pared by 8 bases and J by 7 bases, with 14 bases between. CDR3 DNA: TGTGCCAGCCGGGGGTCGGGGGGTGAAAAACTGTTTTTT. This sequence encodes CASRGSGGEKLFF.

The gene calls are TRBV6-6 and TRBJ2-1; no definite D call. The CDR3 loop spans 12 amino acids. Germline V CDR1 and CDR2: MNHNY, SVGAGI (reference sequence). Trimming left V 3 bases short and J 4 bases short, with 4 bases between. Here the CDR3 DNA reads TGTGCCAGCAGTTATCTGTACAATGAGCAGTTCTTC. This encodes CASSYLYNEQFF.

The CDR3 coding sequence is TGTGCCAGCAGTGAAGTTCGGTTCAATCAGCCCCAGCATTTT. Its translation: CASSEVRFNQPQHF. This chain uses TRBV2 with TRBJ1-5; D uncertain. There are 14 residues in the CDR3. Germline CDR1 reads SNHLY; CDR2 reads FYNNEI. The germline V and J ends were trimmed by 1 base and 3 bases, with 7 bases remaining between them.

This chain links TRBV9 with TRBJ2-3; tentatively, D is TRBD2 (5 bases). Germline V CDR1 and CDR2: SGDLS, YYNGEE. Trimming left V 3 bases short and J 2 bases short, with 13 bases between. The CDR3 totals 15 residues. The CDR3 bases are TGTGCCAGCAGCGACACGACGGGATACACAGATACGCAGTATTTT. Translation gives CASSDTTGYTDTQYF.

The chain links TRBV28 to TRBJ2-7; D is perhaps TRBD2 (5 bases). CDR1 and CDR2 (germline): MDHEN, SYDVKM. The CDR3 extends over 12 amino acids. Trimming stripped 6 bases from V and 7 bases from J, with 13 bases between. CDR3 residues: CASRGGAREQYF. CDR3 DNA sequence: TGTGCCAGCAGAGGAGGCGCGAGGGAGCAGTACTTC.

This clone showed up just a few times. The chain has TRBV5-6 and TRBJ1-5; 7 nucleotides align to TRBD1. The junction had 6 bases not matched to a gene; V was cut back by 0 bases and J by 0 bases. There are 17 residues in the CDR3. The germline V gene encodes CDR1 SGHDT and CDR2 YYEEEE. For the CDR3, the DNA is TGTGCCAGCAGCTTGGGGACAGGAGAATATAGCAATCAGCCCCAGCATTTT. Its translation is CASSLGTGEYSNQPQHF.

V and J are TRBV28 and TRBJ1-2; no clear D. CDR3 size: 11 residues. Per germline, CDR1 MDHEN and CDR2 SYDVKM. V lost 6 bases and J 0 bases, leaving 2 bases between the germline ends. The CDR3, as DNA: TGTGCCAGCAGCACTAACTATGGCTACACCTTC. Translated, it gives CASSTNYGYTF.

V is TRBV11-2 and J is TRBJ1-1, with 7 bases that match TRBD1. V shed 5 bases and J 7 bases; nucleotides not matched to a gene: 4. The length of the CDR3 is 12 residues. Germline V CDR1 and CDR2: SGHAT, FQNNGV. CDR3 sequence reads: CASSQGQNEAFF. CDR3 DNA sequence: TGTGCCAGCAGCCAGGGACAGAATGAAGCTTTCTTT.

This chain connects TRBV28 to TRBJ2-7; 8 nucleotides line up with TRBD2. The J segment lost 3 bases and the V segment lost 2 bases, leaving 3 bases of the junction unmatched. This CDR3 contains 14 residues. The germline V gene has CDR1 MDHEN and CDR2 SYDVKM. The CDR3 DNA follows: TGTGCCAGCAGTTTACCGGGGGGGGTCTACGAGCAGTACTTC. Translation gives CASSLPGGVYEQYF. The full variable domain, in which reference TRBV28 and TRBJ2-7 provide the parts outside the CDR3, is DVKVTQSSRYLVKRTGEKVFLECVQDMDHENMFWYRQDPGLGLRLIYFSYDVKMKEKGDIPEGYSVSREKKERFSLILESASTNQTSMYLCASSLPGGVYEQYFGPGTRLTVT.

This chain connects TRBV5-1 to TRBJ2-3; no definite D call. There are 15 residues in the CDR3. Germline values: CDR1 SGHRS, CDR2 YFSETQ. V was trimmed by 0 bases and J by 0 bases, leaving 8 bases between them. CDR3 DNA: TGCGCCAGCAGCTTGGTCGTCGGTAGCACAGATACGCAGTATTTT. Translated: CASSLVVGSTDTQYF.

This chain links TRBV5-1 with TRBJ2-5; 8 bases line up with TRBD1. With the DNA end fitting TRBJ2-7 better, the J assignment may be wrong. Germline CDR1 and CDR2: SGHRS and YFSETQ. The CDR3 loop spans 14 amino acids. CDR3 sequence reads: CASSYDRGTYEQYF. For the CDR3, the DNA is TGCGCCAGCAGCTACGACAGGGGCACCTACGAGCAGTACTTC.

This clone was seen just once. V and J are TRBV19 and TRBJ1-2; a possible D gene is TRBD1 (5 bases). Germline CDR1 reads LNHDA; CDR2 reads SQIVND (reference sequence). The V gene lost 5 bases and the J gene lost 5 bases, with 15 bases spanning the gap. The CDR3 spans 14 residues. The CDR3 coding sequence is TGTGCCAGTAGTTACGGAGGGACCCCTTATGGCTACACCTTC. This gives the protein CASSYGGTPYGYTF.

This chain connects TRBV9 to TRBJ2-1; no reliable D call. The CDR3 length is 12 residues. Germline-derived CDR1 and CDR2 are SGDLS and YYNGEE. The ends were cut back, 3 bases at V and 10 bases at J, with 11 bases in the middle. This chain's CDR3 is CASSATSWEQFF. The CDR3 nucleotides read TGTGCCAGCAGCGCTACCTCCTGGGAGCAGTTCTTC.

This clone was detected only once. The chain employs TRBV18 and TRBJ2-7; 8 nucleotides line up with TRBD2. V lost 4 bases, J lost 5 bases, and 10 bases stayed unmatched. This CDR3 region has 15 residues. CDR1 and CDR2 from the germline V gene are KGHSH and LQKENI. CDR3 sequence reads: CASSQRGTSFHEQYF. The CDR3 DNA follows: TGTGCCAGCTCACAAAGGGGGACTAGTTTCCACGAGCAGTACTTC. The whole variable domain, filled in from reference TRBV18 and TRBJ2-7, reads NAGVMQNPRHLVRRRGQEARLRCSPMKGHSHVYWYRQLPEEGLKFMVYLQKENIIDESGMPKERFSAEFPKEGPSILRIQQVVRGDSAAYFCASSQRGTSFHEQYFGPGTRLTVT.

The chain employs TRBV6-1 and TRBJ1-1, with D maybe TRBD1 (5 bases). There are 12 residues in the CDR3. Germline V lookup: CDR1 MNHNS, CDR2 SASEGT. The ends were cut back, 5 bases at V and 3 bases at J, with 7 bases in the middle. The CDR3 loop is CASSWDYTEAFF. Here the CDR3 DNA reads TGTGCCAGCAGTTGGGACTACACTGAAGCTTTCTTT.